The 18 T cell receptor beta chains in this list originate from one sample, sequenced in a study of blood T cell repertoires in COVID-19. Data came from immunoSEQ multiplex PCR; TCRdb stores just in-frame clones and leaves some out. The data hold about 48,000 clones, with roughly four fifths observed a single time. Specimen: peripheral blood. These receptor sequences come from a middle-aged man with acute or convalescent COVID-19.

The chain links TRBV5-1 to TRBJ1-6, with D possibly being TRBD1 (5 bases). The V end was cut by 1 base, the J end by 6 bases, with 11 bases between. The V gene's germline CDR1 is SGHRS and CDR2 YFSETQ. CDR3 length equals 15 residues. CDR3 coding DNA: TGCGCCAGCAGCTTGCTTCAGGGAAGTAATTCACCCCTCCACTTT. This gives the protein CASSLLQGSNSPLHF.

V gene TRBV6-5 combines with J gene TRBJ1-5, with D unresolved. Germline CDR1 and CDR2: MNHEY and SVGAGI. The V end lost 6 bases, the J end lost 1 base, and 13 bases lay between the germline ends. The CDR3 covers 15 residues. The CDR3 protein is CASRPAGGSNQPQHF. The CDR3 nucleotides read TGTGCCAGCAGGCCAGCCGGAGGCAGCAATCAGCCCCAGCATTTT.

J is TRBJ1-6 and V is TRBV3-1 (or the pseudogene TRBV3-2); tentatively, D is TRBD1 (6 bases). The V gene lost 1 base and the J gene lost 12 bases, with 13 bases spanning the gap. The CDR3 consists of 14 residues. In germline, CDR1 is LGHDT, CDR2 YNNKEL (reference sequence). The CDR3 coding sequence is TGTGCCAGCAGCCAAGGGGACACTGACAGACCCCTCCACTTT. As protein: CASSQGDTDRPLHF.

This clone was observed once. This sequence joins TRBV4-1 and TRBJ1-4; possibly TRBD1 for D (5 bases). This CDR3 has 15 residues. V lost 1 base, J lost 4 bases, and 10 bases lay in between. Germline V CDR1 and CDR2: MGHRA, YSYEKL. CDR3 sequence: CASSQGDRVNEKLFF. The CDR3 DNA sequence: TGCGCCAGCAGCCAAGGAGACAGAGTTAATGAAAAACTGTTTTTT.

The chain couples TRBV9 to TRBJ2-2; 9 nucleotides match TRBD2. Germline V gives CDR1 SGDLS, CDR2 YYNGEE. The V and J ends lost 2 bases and 9 bases, in that order; junction bases with no gene match: 5. The CDR3 extends over 14 amino acids. The CDR3 sequence is CASSVSSGDRELFF. The CDR3 DNA sequence: TGTGCCAGCAGCGTGTCTAGCGGGGACCGGGAGCTGTTTTTT.

This rearrangement joins TRBV10-3 to TRBJ2-7; D might be TRBD2 (6 bases). Germline CDR1 reads ENHRY; CDR2 reads SYGVKD. Deletions cut 2 bases from V and 3 bases from J, with 23 bases between. The CDR3 loop spans 18 amino acids. The CDR3 coding sequence is TGTGCCATCAGTGAGAGGCTCTCGGAGGGGAAAACCTTCTACGAGCAGTACTTC. Translating it yields CAISERLSEGKTFYEQYF.

The genes are TRBV12-3 or TRBV12-4 and TRBJ1-1; the match to TRBD1 covers 7 bases. Germline trimming cut 6 bases from V and 8 bases from J; bases unmatched to any gene: 3. This CDR3 spans 11 amino acids. The CDR3, as DNA: TGTGCCAGCAGATGGACAGGCGAAGCTTTCTTT. It yields the protein CASRWTGEAFF.

This sequence joins TRBV10-1 and TRBJ2-2; 8 bases line up with TRBD2. Germline CDR1 WNHNN, CDR2 SYGVQD (reference sequence). The length of the CDR3 is 15 residues. Unmatched junction bases numbered 9, after V lost 8 bases and J lost 4 bases. The CDR3 loop is CASQPGGDPTGELFF. DNA of the CDR3: TGCGCCAGCCAGCCCGGGGGGGACCCCACCGGGGAGCTGTTTTTT.

This clone appeared once. The chain combines TRBV3-1 (or the pseudogene TRBV3-2) with TRBJ2-3, with D perhaps TRBD2 (5 bases). This CDR3 has 15 residues. Trimming removed 5 bases from V and 1 base from J, with 13 bases in between. CDR1 LGHDT and CDR2 YNNKEL come from the germline V gene (reference sequence). CDR3 sequence (DNA): TGTGCCAGCAGCTCAATAGCGTTCGGCACAGATACGCAGTATTTT. Amino acids: CASSSIAFGTDTQYF.

This rearrangement joins TRBV30 to TRBJ2-7; a weak D match, TRBD2 (6 bases). CDR1 and CDR2 (germline): GTSNPN, SVGIG (reference sequence). Deletions cut 3 bases from V and 6 bases from J, with 18 bases between. The CDR3 extends over 14 amino acids. Here the CDR3 reads CAWRPAGGGREQYF. The DNA of the CDR3 is TGTGCCTGGAGACCAGCGGGTGGGGGACGCGAGCAGTACTTC.

This rearrangement joins TRBV19 to TRBJ1-5; 8 bases agree with TRBD1. J lost 6 bases, V lost 4 bases, and 5 bases had no gene match. The CDR3 sequence is 14 residues long. CDR1 LNHDA and CDR2 SQIVND come from the germline V gene (reference sequence). As DNA, the CDR3 is TGTGCCAGTAGTAAACAGGGGGTGCGTCAGCCCCAGCATTTT. This sequence encodes CASSKQGVRQPQHF.

V and J are TRBV29-1 and TRBJ1-1; possible D gene TRBD1, 5 bases. This CDR3 region has 14 residues. Trimming stripped 6 bases from V and 6 bases from J, with 20 bases between. The V gene's germline CDR1 is SQVTM and CDR2 ANQGSEA. In DNA form, the CDR3 reads TGCAGCGTAAAGGGGTCTACTCAGATCGCTGAAGCTTTCTTT. The encoded protein is CSVKGSTQIAEAFF.

The chain employs TRBV5-1 and TRBJ1-1; 8 bases map to TRBD1. V trimming: 2 bases; J trimming: 4 bases; junction bases outside the gene matches: 7. This CDR3 is built from 15 residues. From germline, CDR1 is SGHRS and CDR2 YFSETQ. This CDR3 reads CASSFSTGDITEAFF. The DNA of the CDR3 is TGCGCCAGCAGCTTCTCGACAGGGGATATCACTGAAGCTTTCTTT.

The chain uses TRBV4-1 and TRBJ1-2; D is unclear. Germline V gene data show CDR1 as MGHRA and CDR2 as YSYEKL. V was clipped by 0 bases and J by 2 bases, with 10 bases between them. The CDR3 contains 15 residues. In DNA form, the CDR3 reads TGCGCCAGCAGCCAAGAACGCGGTTTAAACTATGGCTACACCTTC. Residues: CASSQERGLNYGYTF.

This rearrangement joins TRBV7-9 to TRBJ1-2, with 9 bases identical to TRBD1. V was pared by 4 bases and J by 2 bases, with 2 bases of the junction left unmatched. This CDR3 spans 14 amino acids. Germline CDR1 SEHNR, CDR2 FQNEAQ (reference sequence). CDR3 nucleotides: TGTGCCAGCAGCTCCGGGACAGGGAACTATGGCTACACCTTC. Amino acid sequence: CASSSGTGNYGYTF. The full variable domain, in which reference TRBV7-9 and TRBJ1-2 provide the parts outside the CDR3, is DTGVSQNPRHKITKRGQNVTFRCDPISEHNRLYWYRQTLGQGPEFLTYFQNEAQLEKSRLLSDRFSAERPKGSFSTLEIQRTEQGDSAMYLCASSSGTGNYGYTFGSGTRLTVV.

This chain links TRBV29-1 with TRBJ1-2; 7 bases align to TRBD1. V lost 7 bases and J lost 4; bases outside the gene matches: 9. The CDR3 sequence is 13 residues long. CDR1 is SQVTM and CDR2 is ANQGSEA in the germline V gene. The CDR3 nucleotides are TGCAGCGCTGGGGTTGGGGACAGCTATGGCTACACCTTC. This translates into CSAGVGDSYGYTF.

The rearrangement links TRBV24-1 to TRBJ2-3; 8 nucleotides agree with TRBD2. The CDR3 loop spans 15 amino acids. The trim removed 9 bases at V and 0 bases at J, leaving 7 bases unmatched. Germline CDR1 and CDR2: KGHDR and SFDVKD. CDR3: CATRDGGASTDTQYF. As DNA, the CDR3 is TGTGCCACCCGCGACGGGGGGGCTAGCACAGATACGCAGTATTTT.

V gene TRBV27 combines with J gene TRBJ2-3; D may be TRBD1 (5 bases). This CDR3 region has 13 residues. CDR1 is MNHEY, CDR2 SMNVEV, per germline (reference sequence). Trimming removed 5 bases from V and 9 bases from J, with 15 bases in between. The CDR3 DNA reads as TGTGCCAGCAGTACCGCAGGGCGGCGGACGCAGTATTTT. Encoded protein: CASSTAGRRTQYF.